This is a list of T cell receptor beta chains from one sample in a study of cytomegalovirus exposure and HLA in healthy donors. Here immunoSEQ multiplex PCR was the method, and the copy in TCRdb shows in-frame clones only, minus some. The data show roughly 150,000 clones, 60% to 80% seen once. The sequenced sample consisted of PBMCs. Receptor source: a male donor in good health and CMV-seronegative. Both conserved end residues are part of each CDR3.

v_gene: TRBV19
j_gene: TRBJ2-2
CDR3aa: CASRDGLVGNTGELFF

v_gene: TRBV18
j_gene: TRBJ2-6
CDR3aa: CASSPRISDSSSGANVLTF

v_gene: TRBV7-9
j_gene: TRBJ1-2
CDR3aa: CSSSSGQGVERDGYTF

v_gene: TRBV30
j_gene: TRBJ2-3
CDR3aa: CAWASGSTDTQYF

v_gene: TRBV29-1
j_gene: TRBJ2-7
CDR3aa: CSVEVPRTSDPYEQYF

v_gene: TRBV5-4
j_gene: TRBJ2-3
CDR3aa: CASSLELAGDGTDTQYF

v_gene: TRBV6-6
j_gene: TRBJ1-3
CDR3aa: CASSYTTGIPGNTIYF

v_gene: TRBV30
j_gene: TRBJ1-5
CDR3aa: CAWSPAALGQPQHF

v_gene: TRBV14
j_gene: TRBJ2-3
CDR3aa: CASSQDRRRAQYF

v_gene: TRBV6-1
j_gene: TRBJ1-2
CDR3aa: CASMRTGQGAFGYTF

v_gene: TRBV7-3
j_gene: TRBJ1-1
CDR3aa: CASSPSGTTGVQTAFF

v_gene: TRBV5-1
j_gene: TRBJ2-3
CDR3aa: CASSLAGVDTQYF

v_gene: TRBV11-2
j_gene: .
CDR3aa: CASSFSGTGGVEQYF

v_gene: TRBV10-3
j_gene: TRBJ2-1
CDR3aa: CAISEKLAGEGYNEQFF

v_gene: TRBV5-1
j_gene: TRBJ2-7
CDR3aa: CASSFSGTYEQYF

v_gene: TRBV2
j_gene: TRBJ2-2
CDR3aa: CASRSDRVYTGELFF

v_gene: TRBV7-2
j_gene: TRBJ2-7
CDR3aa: CASSYGTGGPYEQYF

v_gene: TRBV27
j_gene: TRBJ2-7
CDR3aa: CASRAGTTYEQYF

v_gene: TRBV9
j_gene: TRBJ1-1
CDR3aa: CASSTGQAGTEAFF

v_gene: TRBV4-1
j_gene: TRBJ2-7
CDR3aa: CASSQVVAYSVEQYF

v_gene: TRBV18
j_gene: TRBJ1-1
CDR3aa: CASSPMAGGANTEAFF

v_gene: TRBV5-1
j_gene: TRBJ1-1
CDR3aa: CASSLTTGDTEAFF

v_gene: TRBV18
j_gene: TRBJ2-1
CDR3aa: CASSPTSGGYNEQFF

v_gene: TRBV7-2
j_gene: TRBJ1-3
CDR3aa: CASSRGDTRGNTIYF

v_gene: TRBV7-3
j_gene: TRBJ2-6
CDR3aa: CASSLTGGKMLSGANVLTF

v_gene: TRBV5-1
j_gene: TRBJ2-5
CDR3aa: CASSLVGTGGQETQYF

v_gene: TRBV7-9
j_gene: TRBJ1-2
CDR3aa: CASSRNYGYTF

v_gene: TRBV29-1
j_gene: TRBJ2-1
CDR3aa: CSVGGLAGGGEQFF

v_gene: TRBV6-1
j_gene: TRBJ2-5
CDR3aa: CASSGPGLAGLRPGETQYF

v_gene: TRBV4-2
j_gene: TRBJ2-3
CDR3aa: CASSQRRDRGRDTQYF

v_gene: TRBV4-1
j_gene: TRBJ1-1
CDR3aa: CASSPTLTYTGVNTEAFF

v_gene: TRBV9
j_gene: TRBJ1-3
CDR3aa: CASSVGTGTRFGNTIYF

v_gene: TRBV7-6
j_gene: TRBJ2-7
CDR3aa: CASSSGQIYEQYF